The 11 T cell receptor beta chains given below trace back to one sample, sequenced in a study of blood T cells in healthy people across ages. Through a sample-barcoded 5' primer and a J-beta primer mix, a second PCR was run for roughly 6 to 11 cycles. TCRdb re-derived calls from the 5' RACE reads in MiXCR, one entry per CDR3 protein. The table records about 1,600,000 distinct CDR3 sequences, 35% to 45% of them present only once. Input material: blood. Receptor source: a young woman in good health.

This clonotype turned up a few times. This chain joins TRBV20-1 and TRBJ2-3; no clear D. Between the trimmed V and J ends, which lost 1 base and 0 bases, there was a span of 11 bases. The CDR3 covers 15 residues. The germline CDR1 and CDR2 sequences are DFQATT and SNEGSKA (reference sequence). The CDR3 bases are TGCAGTGCTAGAGTTGGTAGTTTTAGCACAGATACGCAGTATTTT. This sequence encodes CSARVGSFSTDTQYF.

In its sample, this clonotype was seen a few times. The V call is TRBV3-1, the J call TRBJ1-2; D ambiguous. The CDR3 is made up of 14 amino acids. The ends were cut back, 4 bases at V and 4 bases at J, with 13 bases in the middle. In germline, CDR1 is LGHDT, CDR2 YNNKEL (reference sequence). CDR3: CASSPGRAIYGYTF. CDR3 DNA: TGTGCCAGCAGCCCTGGGAGAGCCATCTATGGCTACACCTTC.

This clonotype occurred a few times. The chain combines TRBV6-6 with TRBJ2-3, with 8 nucleotides matching TRBD2. V was pared by 2 bases and J by 2 bases, with 6 bases of the junction left unmatched. Germline V gene sequence: CDR1 MNHNY, CDR2 SVGAGI (reference sequence). CDR3 size: 16 residues. CDR3 residues: CASSYLGSGITDTQYF. Written as DNA, the CDR3 is TGTGCCAGCAGTTACCTCGGTAGCGGGATCACAGATACGCAGTATTTT.

V and J are TRBV7-9 and TRBJ1-5, with D maybe TRBD1 (6 bases). V lost 1 base and J lost 6, with 13 bases in between. The CDR3 loop spans 15 amino acids. Germline CDR1 and CDR2: SEHNR and FQNEAQ (reference sequence). The CDR3 DNA follows: TGTGCCAGCAGCTTAGGGGGGGCAGGGATTCAGCCCCAGCATTTT. Amino acids: CASSLGGAGIQPQHF.

This clonotype was observed a handful of times. The chain is built from TRBV29-1 and TRBJ2-3; no reliable D call. The V end lost 0 bases, the J end lost 0 bases, and 7 bases lay between the germline ends. Germline lookup yields CDR1 SQVTM and CDR2 ANQGSEA. CDR3 size: 14 residues. CDR3 nucleotide sequence: TGCAGCGTTGAAGACGGTAGGAGCACAGATACGCAGTATTTT. It yields the protein CSVEDGRSTDTQYF.

The V gene is TRBV7-2, the J gene TRBJ1-5; 8 nucleotides align to TRBD1. With V trimmed by 4 bases and J by 6 bases, 5 bases remained unmatched. The CDR3 sequence is 14 residues long. The germline V gene encodes CDR1 SGHTA and CDR2 FQGNSA. The CDR3, as DNA: TGTGCCAGCAGCTCTCAGGGGGCCTTTCAGCCCCAGCATTTT. Translating gives CASSSQGAFQPQHF.

The genes are TRBV2 and TRBJ2-5, with D unclear. The end of the DNA is better explained by TRBJ2-1, so the J call may be wrong. Germline V gives CDR1 SNHLY, CDR2 FYNNEI. The CDR3 spans 14 residues. CDR3 sequence: CASSSDEVKETQFF. DNA for the CDR3: TGTGCCAGCAGTTCCGATGAAGTAAAAGAGACCCAGTTCTTC.

The chain carries TRBV20-1 and TRBJ2-7; TRBD2 agrees at 7 bases. Trimming removed 5 bases from V and 1 base from J; junction bases left unmatched: 5. CDR3 size: 13 residues. Germline CDR1 DFQATT, CDR2 SNEGSKA (reference sequence). The DNA for the CDR3 is TGCAGTGCTCTAGCGGAGAATTCCTACGAGCAGTACTTC. It yields the protein CSALAENSYEQYF.

To note about this clonotype: An end of the junction differs from the germline gene, which may be a read error. This chain uses TRBV20-1 with TRBJ2-1; 11 bases line up with TRBD2. Per germline, CDR1 DFQATT and CDR2 SNEGSKA (reference sequence). The CDR3 is 16 residues long. CDR3 DNA: TGCAGTGCTCGAGAACTAGCGGGAGTTATCGACAATGAGCAGTTCTTC. Amino acid sequence: CSARELAGVIDNEQFF.

The rearrangement joins TRBV20-1 to TRBJ2-5, with unresolved D. The CDR3 runs 11 residues. The germline V gene encodes CDR1 DFQATT and CDR2 SNEGSKA (reference sequence). V was shortened by 0 bases and J by 13 bases, with 12 bases between the two germline ends. CDR3 DNA sequence: TGCAGTGCTAGAGACGTCTACGAGCGGTACTTC. This codes for CSARDVYERYF.

The rearrangement joins TRBV27 to TRBJ1-6; D is unresolved. V was trimmed by 6 bases and J by 6 bases, leaving 3 bases between them. This CDR3 has 11 amino acids. The germline gives CDR1 MNHEY, CDR2 SMNVEV (reference sequence). The CDR3 is CASSCNSPLHF. DNA of the CDR3: TGTGCCAGCAGCTGTAATTCACCCCTCCACTTT.